This TCR beta chain was obtained from a study of cytomegalovirus exposure and HLA in healthy donors. The data were produced by immunoSEQ multiplex PCR, yet TCRdb's version contains in-frame clones alone and is incomplete. Here the sample spans about 110,000 clones, about 92% being singletons. The germline V gene encodes CDR1 MNHEY and CDR2 SVGAGI. The CDR3 spans 15 residues. V was trimmed by 4 bases and J by 6 bases, leaving 18 bases between them. The sample was PBMCs. The chain has TRBV6-5 and TRBJ1-2, with D perhaps matching TRBD1 (5 bases). The source is a woman younger than 30 in good health and CMV-seronegative. DNA of the CDR3: TGTGCCAGCAGTTTGGGCAGGGTAGGTTTGGATGGCTACACCTTC. Its translation: CASSLGRVGLDGYTF.